This T cell receptor (beta chain) was captured by sequencing in a study of T cells in Graves' hyperthyroidism and ophthalmopathy. The CDR3 totals 16 residues. The V end was cut by 0 bases, the J end by 6 bases, with 14 bases between. Germline V gene sequence: CDR1 SEHNR, CDR2 FQNEAQ (reference sequence). Exclusion of a patient resulted from uncontrolled infection, other autoimmune disease, pregnancy or lactation. The sample holds many counts of this clonotype. Its cognate antigen is unknown. Study-wide results and limits: Most thyroid-expanded clonotypes above 0.001 were also found in blood. The model anticipated ophthalmopathy a median approximately 6.7 months pre-onset.

There were TCR beta CDR3 regions amplified from RNA transcripts. Using the HTBI primer set, a first-round RT-PCR was run on the TCR CDR3. TCRdb re-analysed the multiplex PCR reads in MiXCR, keeping a single row per CDR3 protein. The sample holds about 400,000 distinct CDR3 sequences; about 13% are singletons and the top ten take 9.2%. Sequencing input: blood. The receptor was derived from a woman aged 18-30 years with Graves' hyperthyroidism. The chain carries TRBV7-9 and TRBJ2-2; D could derive from TRBD1 or TRBD2 (5 bases each). DNA of the CDR3: TGTGCCAGCAGCTTAGCGATGATGGTGGGGGCCGGGGAGCTGTTTTTT. This sequence encodes CASSLAMMVGAGELFF.